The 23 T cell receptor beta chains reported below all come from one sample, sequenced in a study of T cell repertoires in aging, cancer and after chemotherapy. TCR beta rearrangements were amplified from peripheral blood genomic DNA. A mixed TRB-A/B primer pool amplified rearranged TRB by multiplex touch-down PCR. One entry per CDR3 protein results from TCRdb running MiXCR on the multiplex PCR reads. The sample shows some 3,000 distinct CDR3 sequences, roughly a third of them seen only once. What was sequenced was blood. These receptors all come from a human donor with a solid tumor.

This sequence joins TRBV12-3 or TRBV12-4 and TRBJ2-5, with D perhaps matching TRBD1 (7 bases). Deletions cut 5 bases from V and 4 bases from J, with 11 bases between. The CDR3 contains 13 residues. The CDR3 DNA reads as TGTGCCAGCAGTCGACAGGGAGGAGAGACCCAGTACTTC. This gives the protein CASSRQGGETQYF.

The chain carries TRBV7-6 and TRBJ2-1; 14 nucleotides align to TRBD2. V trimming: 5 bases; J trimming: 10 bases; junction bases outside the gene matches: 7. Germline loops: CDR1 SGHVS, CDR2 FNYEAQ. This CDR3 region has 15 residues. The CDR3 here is CASSAGLAGGREQFF. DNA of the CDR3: TGTGCCAGCAGCGCTGGACTAGCGGGGGGTCGGGAGCAGTTCTTC.

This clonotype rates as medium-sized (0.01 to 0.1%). This CDR3 is CASSFPTTYEQYF. The CDR3 DNA reads TGTGCCAGCAGCTTCCCCACAACCTACGAGCAGTACTTC. The chain has TRBV5-6 and TRBJ2-7, with D unclear. Trimming left V 2 bases short and J 2 bases short, with 8 bases between. Germline V lookup: CDR1 SGHDT, CDR2 YYEEEE. The CDR3 extends over 13 amino acids.

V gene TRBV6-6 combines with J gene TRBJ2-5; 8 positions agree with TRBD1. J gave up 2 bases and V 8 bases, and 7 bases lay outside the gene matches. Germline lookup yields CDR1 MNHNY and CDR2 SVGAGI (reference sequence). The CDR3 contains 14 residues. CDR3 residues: CASGRDRIQETQYF. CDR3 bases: TGTGCCAGCGGCCGGGACAGGATACAAGAGACCCAGTACTTC.

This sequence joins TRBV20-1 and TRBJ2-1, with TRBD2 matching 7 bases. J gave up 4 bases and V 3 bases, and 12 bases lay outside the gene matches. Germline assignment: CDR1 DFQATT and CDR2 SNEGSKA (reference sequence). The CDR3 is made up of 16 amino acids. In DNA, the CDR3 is TGCAGTGCTAGCCCCTTTGTCGGCGGGGGTTACAATGAGCAGTTCTTC. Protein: CSASPFVGGGYNEQFF.

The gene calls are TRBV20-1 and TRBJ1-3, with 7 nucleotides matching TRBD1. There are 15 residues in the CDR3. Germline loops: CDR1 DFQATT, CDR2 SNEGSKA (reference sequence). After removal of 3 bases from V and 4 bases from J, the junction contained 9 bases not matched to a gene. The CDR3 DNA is TGCAGTGCTAGCTTACCGACAGGGTCAGGAAACACCATATATTTT. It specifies CSASLPTGSGNTIYF.

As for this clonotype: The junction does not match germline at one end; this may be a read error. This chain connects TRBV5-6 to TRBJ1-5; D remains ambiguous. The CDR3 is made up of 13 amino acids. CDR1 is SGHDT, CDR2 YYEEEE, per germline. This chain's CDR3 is CASSLNANQPQHF. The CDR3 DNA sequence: TGCGCCAGCAGCTTGAACGCCAATCAGCCCCAGCATTTT.

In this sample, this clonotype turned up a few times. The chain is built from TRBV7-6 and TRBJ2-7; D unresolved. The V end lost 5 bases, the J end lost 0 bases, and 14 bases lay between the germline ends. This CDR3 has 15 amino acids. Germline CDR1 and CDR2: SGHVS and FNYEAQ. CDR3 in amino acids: CASSIRADSSYEQYF. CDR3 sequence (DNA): TGTGCCAGCAGCATCCGAGCCGATAGCTCCTACGAGCAGTACTTC.

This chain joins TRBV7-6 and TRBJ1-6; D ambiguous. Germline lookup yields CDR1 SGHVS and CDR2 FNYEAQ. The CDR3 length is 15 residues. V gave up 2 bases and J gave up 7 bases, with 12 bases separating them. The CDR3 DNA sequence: TGTGCCAGCAGCTTAAGGCAACAGCTAAATTCACCCCTCCACTTT. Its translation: CASSLRQQLNSPLHF.

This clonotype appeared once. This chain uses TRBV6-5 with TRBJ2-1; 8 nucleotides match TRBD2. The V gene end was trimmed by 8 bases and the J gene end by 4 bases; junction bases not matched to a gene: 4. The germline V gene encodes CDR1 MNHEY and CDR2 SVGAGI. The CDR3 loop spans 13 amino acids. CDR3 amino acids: CASLRGGYNEQFF. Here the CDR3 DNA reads TGTGCCAGCCTACGGGGGGGGTACAATGAGCAGTTCTTC.

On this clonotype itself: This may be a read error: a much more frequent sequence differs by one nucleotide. This CDR3 reads CAATPGSPFAAFF. CDR3 coding DNA: TGTGCCGCCACCCCAGGTAGCCCTTTTGCAGCTTTCTTT. This chain connects TRBV19 to TRBJ1-1; D gene ambiguous. From germline, CDR1 is LNHDA and CDR2 SQIVND (reference sequence). V was clipped by 11 bases and J by 10 bases, with 23 bases between them. This CDR3 has 13 amino acids.

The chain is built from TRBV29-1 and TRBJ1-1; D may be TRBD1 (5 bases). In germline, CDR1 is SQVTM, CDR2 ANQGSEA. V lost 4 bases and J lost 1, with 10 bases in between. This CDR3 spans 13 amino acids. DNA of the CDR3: TGCAGCGTTGGTTCCGGGGGGAACACTGAAGCTTTCTTT. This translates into CSVGSGGNTEAFF. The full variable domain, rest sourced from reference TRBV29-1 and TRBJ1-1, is SAVISQKPSRDICQRGTSLTIQCQVDSQVTMMFWYRQQPGQSLTLIATANQGSEATYESGFVIDKFPISRPNLTFSTLTVSNMSPEDSSIYLCSVGSGGNTEAFFGQGTRLTVV.

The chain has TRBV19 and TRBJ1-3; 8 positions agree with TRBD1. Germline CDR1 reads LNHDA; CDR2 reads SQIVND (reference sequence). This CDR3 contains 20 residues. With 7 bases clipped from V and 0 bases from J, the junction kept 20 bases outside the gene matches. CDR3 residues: CASTYDGTGLLGHSGNTIYF. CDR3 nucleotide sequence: TGTGCCAGTACCTATGATGGGACAGGCCTCCTTGGGCACTCTGGAAACACCATATATTTT.

The CDR3 DNA sequence: TGTGCCACCAGTGATATCACTGGGTCTGGCGGGGAGCTGTTTTTT. Protein product: CATSDITGSGGELFF. The chain joins TRBV24-1 to TRBJ2-2; unclear D gene. The V gene lost 3 bases and the J gene lost 7 bases, with 14 bases spanning the gap. CDR3 size: 15 residues. CDR1 and CDR2 (germline): KGHDR, SFDVKD.

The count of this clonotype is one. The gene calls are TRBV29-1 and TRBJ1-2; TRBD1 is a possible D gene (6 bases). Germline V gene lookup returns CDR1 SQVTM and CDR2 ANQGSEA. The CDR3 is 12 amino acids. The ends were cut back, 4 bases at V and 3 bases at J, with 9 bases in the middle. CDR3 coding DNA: TGCAGCGTTGCGGGACAACACTATGGCTACACCTTC. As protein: CSVAGQHYGYTF.

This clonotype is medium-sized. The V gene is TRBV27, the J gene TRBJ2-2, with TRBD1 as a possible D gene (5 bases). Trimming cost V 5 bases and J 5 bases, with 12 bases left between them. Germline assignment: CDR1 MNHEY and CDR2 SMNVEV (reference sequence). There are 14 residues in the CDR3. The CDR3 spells CASSVTQGTGELFF. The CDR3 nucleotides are TGTGCCAGCAGTGTGACGCAGGGAACCGGGGAGCTGTTTTTT.

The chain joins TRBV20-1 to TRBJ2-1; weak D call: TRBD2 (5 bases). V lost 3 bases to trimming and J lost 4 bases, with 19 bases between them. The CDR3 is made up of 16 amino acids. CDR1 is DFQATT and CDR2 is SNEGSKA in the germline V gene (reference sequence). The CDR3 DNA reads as TGCAGTGCTAGCCCCCCGGCTAGCAAGGGTTACAATGAGCAGTTCTTC. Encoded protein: CSASPPASKGYNEQFF.

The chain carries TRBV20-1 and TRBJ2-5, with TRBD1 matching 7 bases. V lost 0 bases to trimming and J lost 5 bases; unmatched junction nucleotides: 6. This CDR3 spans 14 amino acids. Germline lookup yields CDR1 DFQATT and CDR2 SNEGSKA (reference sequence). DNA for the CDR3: TGCAGTGCTAGAGATCCCGACAGGGCCGAGACCCAGTACTTC. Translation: CSARDPDRAETQYF.

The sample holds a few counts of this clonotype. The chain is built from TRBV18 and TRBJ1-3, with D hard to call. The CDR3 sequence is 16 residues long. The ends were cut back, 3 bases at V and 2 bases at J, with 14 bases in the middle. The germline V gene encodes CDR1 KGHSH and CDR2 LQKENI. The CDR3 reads CASSPQVRTAGNTIYF. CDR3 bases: TGTGCCAGCTCACCGCAGGTCCGGACCGCTGGAAACACCATATATTTT.

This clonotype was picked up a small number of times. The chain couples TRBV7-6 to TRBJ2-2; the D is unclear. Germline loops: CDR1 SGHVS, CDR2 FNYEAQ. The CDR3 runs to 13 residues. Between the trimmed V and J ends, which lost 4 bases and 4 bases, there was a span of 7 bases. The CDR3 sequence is CASSSIPTGELFF. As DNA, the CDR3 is TGTGCCAGCAGCTCTATCCCCACCGGGGAGCTGTTTTTT.

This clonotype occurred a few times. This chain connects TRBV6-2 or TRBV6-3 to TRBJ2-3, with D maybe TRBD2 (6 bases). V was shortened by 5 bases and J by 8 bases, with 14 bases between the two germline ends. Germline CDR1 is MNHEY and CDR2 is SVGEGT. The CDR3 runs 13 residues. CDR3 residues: CASSRDSSATQYF. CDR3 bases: TGTGCCAGCAGTCGGGACTCGTCGGCTACGCAGTATTTT.

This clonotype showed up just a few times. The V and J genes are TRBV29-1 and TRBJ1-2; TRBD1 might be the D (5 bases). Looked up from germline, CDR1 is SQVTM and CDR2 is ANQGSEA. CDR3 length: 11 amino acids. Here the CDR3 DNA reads TGCGCGCAAGGGGCCGCCTATGGCTACACCTTC. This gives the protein CAQGAAYGYTF. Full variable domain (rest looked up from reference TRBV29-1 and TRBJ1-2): SAVISQKPSRDICQRGTSLTIQCQVDSQVTMMFWYRQQPGQSLTLIATANQGSEATYESGFVIDKFPISRPNLTFSTLTVSNMSPEDSSIYLCAQGAAYGYTFGSGTRLTVV.

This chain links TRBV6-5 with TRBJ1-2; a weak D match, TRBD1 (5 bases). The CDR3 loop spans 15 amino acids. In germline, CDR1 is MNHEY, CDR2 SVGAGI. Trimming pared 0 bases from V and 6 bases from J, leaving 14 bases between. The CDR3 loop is CASSYSRQGGDGYTF. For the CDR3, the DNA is TGTGCCAGCAGTTACTCGAGGCAGGGAGGGGATGGCTACACCTTC.